The next 23 T cell receptor beta chains were all read from a single sample in a study of T cells in localized non-small cell lung cancer. Measured with immunoSEQ multiplex PCR; TCRdb has only the in-frame clones, and not every one. The sample records approximately 3,100 clones, roughly a third being singletons. This specimen was normal lung tissue next to the tumor, taken before any cancer treatment. Source of these receptors: a male donor aged 60 or older with stage I squamous cell lung carcinoma.

The V call is TRBV19, the J call TRBJ1-2; no clear D. V lost 10 bases and J lost 8, with 17 bases in between. CDR3 length: 12 residues. The V gene's germline CDR1 is LNHDA and CDR2 SQIVND (reference sequence). The CDR3 DNA reads TGTGCCACCACCTCGGGCAGTTTGGGCTACACCTTC. Its translation: CATTSGSLGYTF.

J is TRBJ1-4 and V is TRBV5-1; a weak D match, TRBD1 (5 bases). Germline CDR1 and CDR2: SGHRS and YFSETQ. This CDR3 is 14 amino acids long. Trimming removed 1 base from V and 6 bases from J, with 10 bases in between. Here the CDR3 reads CASSLTGGYEKLFF. The CDR3 nucleotides read TGCGCCAGCAGCTTGACAGGAGGGTATGAAAAACTGTTTTTT. The full variable domain, completed using reference TRBV5-1 and TRBJ1-4, is KAGVTQTPRYLIKTRGQQVTLSCSPISGHRSVSWYQQTPGQGLQFLFEYFSETQRNKGNFPGRFSGRQFSNSRSEMNVSTLELGDSALYLCASSLTGGYEKLFFGSGTQLSVL.

In its sample, this clone was seen a few times. The chain recombines TRBV9 with TRBJ2-3, with a weak D call TRBD2 (5 bases). The CDR3 extends over 13 amino acids. Looked up from germline, CDR1 is SGDLS and CDR2 is YYNGEE. Trimming removed 4 bases from V and 6 bases from J, with 12 bases in between. CDR3 DNA: TGTGCCAGCAGCTTAGGACTCGGGGATACGCAGTATTTT. It codes for CASSLGLGDTQYF.

This clone ranks as medium-sized. V is TRBV6-8 and J is TRBJ1-2; 7 nucleotides match TRBD1. V trimming: 0 bases; J trimming: 3 bases; junction bases outside the gene matches: 10. This CDR3 spans 17 amino acids. Looked up from germline, CDR1 is MNHGY and CDR2 is SAAAGT. CDR3 region: CASSYSVHRGKDYGYTF. The CDR3 region has the DNA TGTGCCAGCAGTTACTCGGTGCACAGGGGTAAGGACTATGGCTACACCTTC.

This rearrangement joins TRBV9 to TRBJ1-6; maybe TRBD1 (6 bases). The V gene's germline CDR1 is SGDLS and CDR2 YYNGEE. This CDR3 is built from 14 residues. Trimming left V 6 bases short and J 5 bases short, with 12 bases between. As DNA, the CDR3 is TGTGCCAGCAAATCGGGGGGCAATAATTCACCCCTCCACTTT. Translating gives CASKSGGNNSPLHF.

This clone was picked up a small number of times. This chain links TRBV9 with TRBJ1-5, with D perhaps matching TRBD1 (6 bases). The CDR3 has 13 residues. CDR1 and CDR2 from the germline V gene are SGDLS and YYNGEE. V lost 7 bases to trimming and J lost 2 bases, with 10 bases between them. This CDR3 reads CASQRTGNQPQHF. Here the CDR3 DNA reads TGTGCCAGCCAACGGACAGGCAATCAGCCCCAGCATTTT. The full variable domain, rest sourced from reference TRBV9 and TRBJ1-5, is DSGVTQTPKHLITATGQRVTLRCSPRSGDLSVYWYQQSLDQGLQFLIQYYNGEERAKGNILERFSAQQFPDLHSELNLSSLELGDSALYFCASQRTGNQPQHFGDGTRLSIL.

This clone is large within its sample. V usage is TRBV11-3 and J usage is TRBJ2-3, with a tentative D call TRBD2 (6 bases). Germline lookup yields CDR1 SGHNT and CDR2 YENEEA. V lost 2 bases, J lost 0 bases, and 15 bases lay in between. This CDR3 comprises 17 residues. CDR3 region: CASSLLASVSSTDTQYF. The CDR3 DNA sequence: TGTGCCAGCAGCTTACTCGCTAGCGTTTCTAGCACAGATACGCAGTATTTT.

This clone is labeled as medium-sized. The chain employs TRBV7-2 and TRBJ1-2, with 7 nucleotides matching TRBD1. This CDR3 is built from 13 residues. Per germline, CDR1 SGHTA and CDR2 FQGNSA. V shed 6 bases, J shed 5 bases, and the junction held 6 bases outside the gene matches. The CDR3 loop is CASSHDRVYGYTF. Written as DNA, the CDR3 is TGTGCCAGCAGTCACGACAGGGTATATGGCTACACCTTC.

In its sample, this clone is medium-sized. The chain joins TRBV11-3 to TRBJ2-2, with D perhaps matching TRBD1 (5 bases). The V and J ends lost 7 bases and 9 bases respectively, with 18 bases between them. CDR1 SGHNT and CDR2 YENEEA come from the germline V gene. The CDR3 has 14 residues. CDR3 coding DNA: TGTGCCAGCACCTCAGACAGCCAACACCGGGAGCTGTTTTTT. It codes for CASTSDSQHRELFF.

This clone appeared a few times. V and J are TRBV6-8 and TRBJ1-4, with 7 bases identical to TRBD1. The germline gives CDR1 MNHGY, CDR2 SAAAGT. V dropped 2 bases and J dropped 7; count of bases not matched to a gene: 4. The CDR3 consists of 14 residues. DNA of the CDR3: TGTGCCAGCAGTTACGACGACAGGGCTGAAAAACTGTTTTTT. Amino acids: CASSYDDRAEKLFF.

The V call is TRBV7-6, the J call TRBJ2-3; a possible D gene is TRBD1 (5 bases). This CDR3 has 15 residues. With 5 bases removed from V and 0 bases from J, the gap between germline ends came to 12 bases. Per germline, CDR1 SGHVS and CDR2 FNYEAQ. CDR3 bases: TGTGCCAGCAGCGCAGGGTTTTTTAGCACAGATACGCAGTATTTT. Protein product: CASSAGFFSTDTQYF.

This chain joins TRBV18 and TRBJ1-2; tentatively, D is TRBD1 (5 bases). Germline CDR1 KGHSH, CDR2 LQKENI. Trimming took 2 bases from V and 4 from J, leaving 17 bases between them. This CDR3 has 16 residues. CDR3 sequence: CASSPGDWGASYGYTF. CDR3 nucleotides: TGTGCCAGCTCACCAGGGGACTGGGGCGCCAGCTATGGCTACACCTTC.

The CDR3 DNA reads as TGTGCCAGTAGTATGTTTGAGGGCGTCTATGGCTACACCTTC. Translating it yields CASSMFEGVYGYTF. The V gene is TRBV19, the J gene TRBJ1-2, with D uncertain. Germline loops: CDR1 LNHDA, CDR2 SQIVND (reference sequence). The CDR3 consists of 14 residues. With 3 bases removed from V and 4 bases from J, the gap between germline ends came to 12 bases.

This clone was counted between two and nine times. The chain employs TRBV5-1 and TRBJ1-3, with a possible D match to TRBD1 (6 bases). Germline CDR1 is SGHRS and CDR2 is YFSETQ. The CDR3 is made up of 15 amino acids. V shed 3 bases and J shed 0 bases, with 10 bases lying between them. CDR3 region: CASSSDRNSGNTIYF. CDR3 nucleotide sequence: TGCGCCAGCAGCTCGGACAGAAACTCTGGAAACACCATATATTTT.

The rearrangement links TRBV29-1 to TRBJ2-3, with 10 bases fitting TRBD2. The CDR3 consists of 16 residues. Germline V gene data show CDR1 as SQVTM and CDR2 as ANQGSEA. With V trimmed by 5 bases and J by 5 bases, 13 bases remained unmatched. This chain's CDR3 is CSVYGLAGATRDTQYF. In DNA, the CDR3 is TGCAGCGTTTATGGGCTAGCGGGGGCCACACGAGATACGCAGTATTTT.

This clone is large by share. The chain has TRBV14 and TRBJ1-1; D gene ambiguous. The CDR3 runs to 14 residues. Trimming took 4 bases from V and 11 from J, leaving 20 bases between them. Germline V lookup: CDR1 SGHDN, CDR2 FVKESK. This CDR3 is CASSPTLGSFLAFF. The DNA for the CDR3 is TGTGCCAGCAGCCCGACCTTGGGTAGTTTTCTGGCTTTCTTT.

The chain recombines TRBV15 with TRBJ2-1, with 12 bases matching TRBD2. The CDR3 sequence is 16 residues long. With 3 bases clipped from V and 9 bases from J, the junction kept 9 bases outside the gene matches. Germline CDR1 LNHNV, CDR2 YYDKDF (reference sequence). The chain's CDR3 is CATSRLLAGGGGEQFF. The CDR3 coding sequence is TGTGCCACCAGCAGGCTACTAGCGGGGGGAGGCGGTGAGCAGTTCTTC.

The chain couples TRBV15 to TRBJ1-1; 7 bases match TRBD1. J gave up 1 base and V 1 base, and 3 bases lay outside the gene matches. In germline, CDR1 is LNHNV, CDR2 YYDKDF (reference sequence). The CDR3 is 15 amino acids. DNA of the CDR3: TGTGCCACCAGCAGAGGGGGGACAGCGAACACTGAAGCTTTCTTT. Its translation: CATSRGGTANTEAFF.

By share of the sample, this clone is medium-sized. J is TRBJ1-5 and V is TRBV18; D is ambiguous. V was pared by 3 bases and J by 2 bases, with 17 bases between. The CDR3 is made up of 17 amino acids. Germline V gene lookup returns CDR1 KGHSH and CDR2 LQKENI. The chain's CDR3 is CASSPIGGVGGNQPQHF. The CDR3 DNA sequence: TGTGCCAGCTCACCGATCGGCGGGGTTGGAGGCAATCAGCCCCAGCATTTT.

The rearrangement joins TRBV9 to TRBJ2-7; 9 nucleotides line up with TRBD2. The CDR3 covers 14 residues. Losses at the gene ends were 0 bases for V and 7 bases for J; bases not matched to a gene: 5. Germline V gene lookup returns CDR1 SGDLS and CDR2 YYNGEE. The CDR3 region has the DNA TGTGCCAGCAGCGTAGTAGGGCTAGCGGGGGAGCAGTACTTC. This sequence encodes CASSVVGLAGEQYF.

This clone turned up a few times. The chain uses TRBV19 and TRBJ1-1; TRBD1 matches at 7 bases. Germline trimming cut 5 bases from V and 3 bases from J; bases unmatched to any gene: 12. This CDR3 has 16 residues. Germline V gives CDR1 LNHDA, CDR2 SQIVND (reference sequence). The CDR3 region is CASSDERGQWYTEAFF. For the CDR3, the DNA is TGTGCCAGTAGTGATGAAAGGGGACAGTGGTACACTGAAGCTTTCTTT.

This chain connects TRBV28 to TRBJ1-2; no clear D. The germline V gene encodes CDR1 MDHEN and CDR2 SYDVKM. The length of the CDR3 is 14 residues. Trimming pared 8 bases from V and 6 bases from J, leaving 19 bases between. The CDR3 DNA is TGTGCCAGCTCCCCCCCCGTGGCGGTCGATGGCTACACCTTC. The encoded protein is CASSPPVAVDGYTF.

The chain carries TRBV19 and TRBJ1-5; 10 bases agree with TRBD1. The germline V gene has CDR1 LNHDA and CDR2 SQIVND (reference sequence). CDR3 size: 16 residues. V was clipped by 3 bases and J by 4 bases; unmatched bases: 6. The CDR3 region is CASSIWGQGRNQPQHF. In DNA, the CDR3 is TGTGCCAGTAGTATTTGGGGACAGGGGAGGAATCAGCCCCAGCATTTT.